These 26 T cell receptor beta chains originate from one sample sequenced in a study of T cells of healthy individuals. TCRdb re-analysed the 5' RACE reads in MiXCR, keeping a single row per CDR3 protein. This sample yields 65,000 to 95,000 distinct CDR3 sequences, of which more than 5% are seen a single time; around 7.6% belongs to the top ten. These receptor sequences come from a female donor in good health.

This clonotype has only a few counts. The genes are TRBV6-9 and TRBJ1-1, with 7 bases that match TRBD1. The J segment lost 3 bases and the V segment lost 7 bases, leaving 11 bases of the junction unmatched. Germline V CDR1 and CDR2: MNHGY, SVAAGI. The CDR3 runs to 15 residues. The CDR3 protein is CASTIFRDSHTEAFF. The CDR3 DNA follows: TGTGCCAGCACCATCTTCCGGGACAGCCACACTGAAGCTTTCTTT.

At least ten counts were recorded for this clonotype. The CDR3 sequence is CAWSGRDTQYF. CDR3 in DNA: TGTGCCTGGAGCGGAAGAGATACGCAGTATTTT. This chain uses TRBV30 with TRBJ2-3; D unclear. V shed 3 bases and J shed 5 bases, with 6 bases lying between them. Germline assignment: CDR1 GTSNPN and CDR2 SVGIG (reference sequence). This CDR3 contains 11 residues.

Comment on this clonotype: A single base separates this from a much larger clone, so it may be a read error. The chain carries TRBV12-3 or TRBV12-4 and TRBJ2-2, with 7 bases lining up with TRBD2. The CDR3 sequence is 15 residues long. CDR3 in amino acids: CASRVGGLDTGKLFF. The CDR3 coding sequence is TGTGCCAGCCGGGTCGGGGGGTTGGACACCGGGAAGCTGTTTTTT.

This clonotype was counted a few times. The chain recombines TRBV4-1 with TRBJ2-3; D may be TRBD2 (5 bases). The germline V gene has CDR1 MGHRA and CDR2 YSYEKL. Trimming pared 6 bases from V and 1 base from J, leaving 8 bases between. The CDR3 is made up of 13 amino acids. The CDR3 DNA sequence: TGCGCCAGCAGGGAGGTCGGCACAGATACGCAGTATTTT. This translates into CASREVGTDTQYF.

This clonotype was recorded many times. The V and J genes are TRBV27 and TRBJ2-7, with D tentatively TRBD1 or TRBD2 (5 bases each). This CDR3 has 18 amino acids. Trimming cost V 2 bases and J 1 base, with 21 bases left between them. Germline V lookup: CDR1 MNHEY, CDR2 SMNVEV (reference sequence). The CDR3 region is CASSLHLGLGEGSYEQYF. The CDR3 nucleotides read TGTGCCAGCAGTTTACACCTAGGACTGGGAGAGGGGTCCTACGAGCAGTACTTC.

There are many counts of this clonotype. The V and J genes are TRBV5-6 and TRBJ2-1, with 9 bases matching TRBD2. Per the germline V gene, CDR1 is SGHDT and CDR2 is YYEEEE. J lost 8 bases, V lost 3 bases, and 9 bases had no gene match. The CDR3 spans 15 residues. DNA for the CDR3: TGTGCCAGCAGCTCTCGTGCGGGAGGGAGACATGAGCAGTTCTTC. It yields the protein CASSSRAGGRHEQFF.

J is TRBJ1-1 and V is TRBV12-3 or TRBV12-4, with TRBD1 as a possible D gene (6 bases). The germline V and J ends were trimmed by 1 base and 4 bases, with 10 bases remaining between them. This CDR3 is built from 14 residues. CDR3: CASSLGGLRTEAFF. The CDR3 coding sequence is TGTGCCAGCAGTTTAGGGGGGCTGCGCACTGAAGCTTTCTTT.

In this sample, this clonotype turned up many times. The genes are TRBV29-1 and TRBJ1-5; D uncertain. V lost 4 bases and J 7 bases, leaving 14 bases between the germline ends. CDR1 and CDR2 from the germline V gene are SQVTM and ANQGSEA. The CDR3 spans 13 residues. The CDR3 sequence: CSVAFPSGQPQHF. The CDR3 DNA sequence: TGCAGCGTTGCTTTTCCGAGCGGGCAGCCCCAGCATTTT. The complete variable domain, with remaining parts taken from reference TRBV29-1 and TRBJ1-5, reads SAVISQKPSRDICQRGTSLTIQCQVDSQVTMMFWYRQQPGQSLTLIATANQGSEATYESGFVIDKFPISRPNLTFSTLTVSNMSPEDSSIYLCSVAFPSGQPQHFGDGTRLSIL.

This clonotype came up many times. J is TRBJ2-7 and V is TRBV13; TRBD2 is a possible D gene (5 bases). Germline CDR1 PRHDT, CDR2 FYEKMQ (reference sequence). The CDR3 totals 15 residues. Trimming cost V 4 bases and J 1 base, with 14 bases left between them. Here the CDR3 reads CASSSRREQSYEQYF. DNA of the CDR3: TGTGCCAGCAGCTCGCGTCGGGAACAGTCCTACGAGCAGTACTTC.

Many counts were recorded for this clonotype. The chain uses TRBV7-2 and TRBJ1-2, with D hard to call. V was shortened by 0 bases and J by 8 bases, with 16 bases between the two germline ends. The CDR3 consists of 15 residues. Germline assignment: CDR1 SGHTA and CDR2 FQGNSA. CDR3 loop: CASSLAPDQQYGYTF. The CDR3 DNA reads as TGTGCCAGCAGCTTAGCTCCGGACCAGCAATACGGCTACACCTTC.

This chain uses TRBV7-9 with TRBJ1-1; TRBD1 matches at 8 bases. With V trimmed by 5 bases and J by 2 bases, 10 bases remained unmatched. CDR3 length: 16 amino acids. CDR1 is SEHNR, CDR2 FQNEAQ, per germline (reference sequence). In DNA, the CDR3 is TGTGCCAGCAGCACATGGACAGGGCGGTCCAACACTGAAGCTTTCTTT. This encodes CASSTWTGRSNTEAFF. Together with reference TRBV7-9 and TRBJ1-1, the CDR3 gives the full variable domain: DTGVSQNPRHKITKRGQNVTFRCDPISEHNRLYWYRQTLGQGPEFLTYFQNEAQLEKSRLLSDRFSAERPKGSFSTLEIQRTEQGDSAMYLCASSTWTGRSNTEAFFGQGTRLTVV.

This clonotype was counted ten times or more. The CDR3 DNA reads as TGTGCCTGGAGAGGGTCCACCGGGGAGCTGTTTTTT. Translation gives CAWRGSTGELFF. The rearrangement uses TRBV30 and TRBJ2-2; D is ambiguous. CDR1 is GTSNPN, CDR2 SVGIG, per germline (reference sequence). V was clipped by 3 bases and J by 4 bases, with 6 bases between them. The CDR3 is 12 amino acids.

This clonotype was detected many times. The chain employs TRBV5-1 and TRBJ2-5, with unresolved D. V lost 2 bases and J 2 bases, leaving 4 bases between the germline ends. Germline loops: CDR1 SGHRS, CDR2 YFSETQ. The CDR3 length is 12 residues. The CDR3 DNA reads TGCGCCAGCAGCTTTGATCAAGAGACCCAGTACTTC. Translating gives CASSFDQETQYF.

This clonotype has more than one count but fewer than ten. The CDR3 sequence is CASSQDPGLAAYEQYF. The CDR3 DNA is TGTGCCAGCAGCCAGGACCCAGGACTAGCGGCCTACGAGCAGTACTTC. V and J are TRBV14 and TRBJ2-7; the match to TRBD2 covers 10 bases. CDR1 is SGHDN, CDR2 FVKESK, per germline. J was trimmed by 2 bases and V by 3 bases; bases with no gene match: 7. CDR3 size: 16 residues.

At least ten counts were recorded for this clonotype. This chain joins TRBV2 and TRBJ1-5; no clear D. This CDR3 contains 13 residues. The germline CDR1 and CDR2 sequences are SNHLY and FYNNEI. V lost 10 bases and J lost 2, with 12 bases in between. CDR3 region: CATASSGNQPQHF. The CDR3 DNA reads TGTGCCACCGCCTCGTCGGGCAATCAGCCCCAGCATTTT.

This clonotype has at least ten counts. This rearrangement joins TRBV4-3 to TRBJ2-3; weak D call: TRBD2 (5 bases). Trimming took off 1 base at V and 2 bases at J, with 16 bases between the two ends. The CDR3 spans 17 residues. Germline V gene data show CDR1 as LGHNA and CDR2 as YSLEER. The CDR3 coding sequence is TGCGCCAGCAGCCAAGGTGGCGGGCTATCTACCACAGATACGCAGTATTTT. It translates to CASSQGGGLSTTDTQYF.

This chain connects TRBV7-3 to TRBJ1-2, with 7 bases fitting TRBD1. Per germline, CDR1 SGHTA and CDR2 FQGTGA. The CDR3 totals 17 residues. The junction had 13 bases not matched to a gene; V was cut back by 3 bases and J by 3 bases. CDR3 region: CASSLEPGQVAYYGYTF. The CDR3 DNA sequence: TGTGCCAGCAGCTTGGAGCCCGGACAGGTTGCGTACTATGGCTACACCTTC.

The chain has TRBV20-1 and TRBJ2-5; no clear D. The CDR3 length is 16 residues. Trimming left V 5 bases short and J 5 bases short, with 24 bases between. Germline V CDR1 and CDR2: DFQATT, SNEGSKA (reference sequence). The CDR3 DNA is TGCAGTGCTCCCATCGTGGTGGGCCTCCTTACGGAGACCCAGTACTTC. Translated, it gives CSAPIVVGLLTETQYF.

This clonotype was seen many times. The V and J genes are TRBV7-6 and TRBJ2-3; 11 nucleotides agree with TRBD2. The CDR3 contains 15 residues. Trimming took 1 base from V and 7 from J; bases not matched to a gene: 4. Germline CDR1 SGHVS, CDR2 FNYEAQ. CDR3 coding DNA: TGTGCCAGCAGCTTAGGACTAGCGGGAATAAATACGCAGTATTTT. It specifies CASSLGLAGINTQYF.

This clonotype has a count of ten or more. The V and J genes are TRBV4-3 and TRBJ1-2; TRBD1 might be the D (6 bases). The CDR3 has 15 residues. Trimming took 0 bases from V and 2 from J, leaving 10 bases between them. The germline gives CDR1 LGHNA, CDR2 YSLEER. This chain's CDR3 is CASSQDRDTNYGYTF. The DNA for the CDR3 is TGCGCCAGCAGCCAAGACCGGGACACGAACTATGGCTACACCTTC.

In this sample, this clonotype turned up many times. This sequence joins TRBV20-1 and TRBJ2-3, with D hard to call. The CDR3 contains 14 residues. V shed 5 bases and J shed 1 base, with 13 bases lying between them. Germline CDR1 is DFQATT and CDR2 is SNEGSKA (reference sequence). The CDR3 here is CSAGPVTRTDTQYF. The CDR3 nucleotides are TGCAGTGCTGGGCCTGTCACCCGCACAGATACGCAGTATTTT.

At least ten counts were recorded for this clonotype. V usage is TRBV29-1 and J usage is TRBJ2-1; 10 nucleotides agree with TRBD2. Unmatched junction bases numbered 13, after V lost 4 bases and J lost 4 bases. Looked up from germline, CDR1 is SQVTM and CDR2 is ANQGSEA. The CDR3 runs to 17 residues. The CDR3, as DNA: TGCAGCGTTGGGGGGAGCGGGAGGGCCCCCCGGTACAATGAGCAGTTCTTC. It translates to CSVGGSGRAPRYNEQFF.

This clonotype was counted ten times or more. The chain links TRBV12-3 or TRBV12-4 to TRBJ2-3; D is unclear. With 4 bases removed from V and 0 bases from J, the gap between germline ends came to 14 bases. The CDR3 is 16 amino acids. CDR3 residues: CASSSRPDPSTDTQYF. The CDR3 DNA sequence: TGTGCCAGCAGTTCTAGACCGGACCCTAGCACAGATACGCAGTATTTT.

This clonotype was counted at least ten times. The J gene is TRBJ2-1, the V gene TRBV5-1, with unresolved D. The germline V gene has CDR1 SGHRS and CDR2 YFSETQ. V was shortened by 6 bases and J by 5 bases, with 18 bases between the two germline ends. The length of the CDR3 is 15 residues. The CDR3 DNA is TGCGCCAGCACGAGACTCCCTCGTGGTGACAATGAGCAGTTCTTC. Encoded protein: CASTRLPRGDNEQFF.

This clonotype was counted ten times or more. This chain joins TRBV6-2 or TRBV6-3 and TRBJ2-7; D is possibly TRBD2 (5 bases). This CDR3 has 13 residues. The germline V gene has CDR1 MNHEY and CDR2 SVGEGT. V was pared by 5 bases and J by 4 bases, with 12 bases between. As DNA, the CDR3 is TGTGCCAGCAGTGATGCTAGCCGGTACGAGCAGTACTTC. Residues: CASSDASRYEQYF.

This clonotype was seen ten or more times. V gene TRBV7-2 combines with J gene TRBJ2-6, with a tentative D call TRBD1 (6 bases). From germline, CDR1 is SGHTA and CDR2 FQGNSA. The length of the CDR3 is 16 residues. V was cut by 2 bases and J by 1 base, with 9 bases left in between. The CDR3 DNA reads TGTGCCAGCAGCTTACAGGGGCGATCTGGGGCCAACGTCCTGACTTTC. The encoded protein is CASSLQGRSGANVLTF.